The 10 T cell receptor beta chains below were found in one sample sequenced in a study of monozygotic twins with inflammatory bowel disease. Using the 5' RACE reads, TCRdb records one entry per CDR3 protein without DNA. Its listing shows some 160,000 distinct CDR3 sequences. Sequencing was done on a sample of blood. Receptors originate from a human donor with ulcerative colitis or Crohn's disease, or a healthy co-twin of an affected twin (not recorded which).

The chain recombines TRBV7-8 with TRBJ1-6; TCRdb's assignment of TRBD1 cannot be checked, as there is no DNA. This CDR3 contains 18 residues. CDR1 and CDR2 (germline): SGHVS, FQNEAQ. The chain's CDR3 is CASSLPGTDGSYNSPLHF.

The V gene is TRBV10-3, the J gene TRBJ2-2; TCRdb's D gene call, TRBD1, goes unchecked for lack of DNA. The CDR3 is 15 amino acids. Per the germline V gene, CDR1 is ENHRY and CDR2 is SYGVKD. CDR3 sequence reads: CAITPGQGGTGELFF.

The chain recombines TRBV5-1 with TRBJ2-7; as DNA is missing, the TRBD1 call by TCRdb cannot be tested. The CDR3 spans 14 residues. CDR1 is SGHRS, CDR2 YFSETQ, per germline. The CDR3 loop is CASSQGQGAYEQYF.

The CDR3 spells CASSFLRDGYGYTF. The chain couples TRBV5-1 to TRBJ1-2; without DNA, the TCRdb call of TRBD1 cannot be checked. This CDR3 contains 14 residues. The germline V gene has CDR1 SGHRS and CDR2 YFSETQ.

The gene calls are TRBV19 and TRBJ2-7; TCRdb proposes TRBD2, but this gene call is untestable without DNA. The CDR3 spans 14 residues. The V gene's germline CDR1 is LNHDA and CDR2 SQIVND (reference sequence). The CDR3 loop is CASSKGRGAHEQYF.

The chain recombines TRBV9 with TRBJ1-5; no DNA is available, so the TRBD1 call from TCRdb remains unchecked. The CDR3 sequence is 15 residues long. Germline CDR1 is SGDLS and CDR2 is YYNGEE. CDR3 residues: CASSKTGSSNQPQHF.

This chain connects TRBV5-1 to TRBJ1-1. Germline CDR1 reads SGHRS; CDR2 reads YFSETQ. CDR3 length: 13 amino acids. CDR3: CASSLGLNLEAFF.

The chain has TRBV2 and TRBJ2-3; TCRdb's assignment of TRBD1 cannot be checked, as there is no DNA. Germline V gene lookup returns CDR1 SNHLY and CDR2 FYNNEI. This CDR3 comprises 14 residues. The CDR3 sequence: CASSPAAVTDTQYF.

The chain couples TRBV6-1 to TRBJ2-1. Per the germline V gene, CDR1 is MNHNS and CDR2 is SASEGT. This CDR3 has 15 residues. CDR3 region: CASSESGSTYNEQFF.

The chain has TRBV12-3 or TRBV12-4 and TRBJ1-1. This CDR3 contains 12 residues. The CDR3 here is CASSFRPSGAFF.